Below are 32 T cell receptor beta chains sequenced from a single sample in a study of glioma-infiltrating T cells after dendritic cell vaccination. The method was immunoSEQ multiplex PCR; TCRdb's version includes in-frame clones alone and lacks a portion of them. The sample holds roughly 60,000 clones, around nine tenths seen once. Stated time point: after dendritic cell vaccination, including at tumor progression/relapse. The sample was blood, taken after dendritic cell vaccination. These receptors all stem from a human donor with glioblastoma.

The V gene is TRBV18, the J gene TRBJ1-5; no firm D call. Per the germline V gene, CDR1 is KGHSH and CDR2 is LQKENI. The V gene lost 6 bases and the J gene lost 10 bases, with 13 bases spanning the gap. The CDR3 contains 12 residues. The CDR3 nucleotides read TGTGCCAGCTCCGGTCGGGAAAAACCCCAGCATTTT. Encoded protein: CASSGREKPQHF.

CDR3 residues: CASSYGRETYEQYF. The DNA for the CDR3 is TGTGCCAGCAGTTACGGGCGGGAGACTTACGAGCAGTACTTC. The chain links TRBV6-6 to TRBJ2-7, with 7 bases aligning to TRBD2. V shed 2 bases and J 4 bases; nucleotides not matched to a gene: 5. This CDR3 has 14 amino acids. Germline CDR1 MNHNY, CDR2 SVGAGI (reference sequence).

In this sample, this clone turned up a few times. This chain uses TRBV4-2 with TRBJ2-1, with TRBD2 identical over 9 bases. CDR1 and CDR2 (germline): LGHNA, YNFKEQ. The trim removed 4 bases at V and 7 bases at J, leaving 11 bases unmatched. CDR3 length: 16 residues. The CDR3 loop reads CASSLEGREGRNEQFF. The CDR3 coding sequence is TGTGCCAGCAGCCTCGAGGGGCGGGAGGGCCGGAATGAGCAGTTCTTC.

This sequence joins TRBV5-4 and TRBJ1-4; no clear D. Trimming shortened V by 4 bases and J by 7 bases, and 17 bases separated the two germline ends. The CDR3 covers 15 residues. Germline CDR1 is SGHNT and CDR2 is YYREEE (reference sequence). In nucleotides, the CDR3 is TGTGCCAGCAGCCCCCGGCGGGAAGGAGGTGAAAAACTGTTTTTT. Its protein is CASSPRREGGEKLFF.

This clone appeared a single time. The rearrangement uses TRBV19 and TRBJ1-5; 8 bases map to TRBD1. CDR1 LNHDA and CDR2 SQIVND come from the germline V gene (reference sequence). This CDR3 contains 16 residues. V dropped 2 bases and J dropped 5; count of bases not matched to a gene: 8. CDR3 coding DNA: TGTGCCAGTAGTATACGCCCAGGGGGCCTGGATCAGCCCCAGCATTTT. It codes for CASSIRPGGLDQPQHF.

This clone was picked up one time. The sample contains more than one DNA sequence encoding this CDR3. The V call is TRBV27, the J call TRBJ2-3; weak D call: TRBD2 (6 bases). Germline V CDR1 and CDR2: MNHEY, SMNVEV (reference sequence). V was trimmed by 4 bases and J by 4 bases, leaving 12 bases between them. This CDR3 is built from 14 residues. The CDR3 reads CASSSRGRPDTQYF. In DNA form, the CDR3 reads TGTGCCAGCAGTTCGCGGGGACGCCCAGATACGCAGTATTTT.

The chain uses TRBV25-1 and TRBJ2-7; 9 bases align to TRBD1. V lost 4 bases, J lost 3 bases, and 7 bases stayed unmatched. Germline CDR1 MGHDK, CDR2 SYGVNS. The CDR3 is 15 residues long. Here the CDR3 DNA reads TGTGCCAGCAGTGGGGAGGACAGGGGCAACTACGAGCAGTACTTC. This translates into CASSGEDRGNYEQYF.

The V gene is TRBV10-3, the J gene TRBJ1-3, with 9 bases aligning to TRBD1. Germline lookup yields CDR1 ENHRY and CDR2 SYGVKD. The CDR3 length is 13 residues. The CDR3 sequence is CAGQGYSGNTIYF. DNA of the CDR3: TGTGCTGGACAGGGGTACTCTGGAAACACCATATATTTT.

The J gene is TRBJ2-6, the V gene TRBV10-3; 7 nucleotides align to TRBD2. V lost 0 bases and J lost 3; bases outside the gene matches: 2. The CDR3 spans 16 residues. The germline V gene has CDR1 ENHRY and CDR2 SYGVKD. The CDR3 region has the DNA TGTGCCATCAGTGAGTCGGGGGACTATGGGGCCAACGTCCTGACTTTC. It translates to CAISESGDYGANVLTF.

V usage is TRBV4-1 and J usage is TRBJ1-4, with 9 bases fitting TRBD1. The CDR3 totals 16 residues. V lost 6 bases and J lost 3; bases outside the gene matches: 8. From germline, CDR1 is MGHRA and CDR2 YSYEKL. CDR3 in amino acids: CASRTGTGIPNEKLFF. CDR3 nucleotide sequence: TGCGCCAGCAGGACCGGGACAGGGATCCCTAATGAAAAACTGTTTTTT.

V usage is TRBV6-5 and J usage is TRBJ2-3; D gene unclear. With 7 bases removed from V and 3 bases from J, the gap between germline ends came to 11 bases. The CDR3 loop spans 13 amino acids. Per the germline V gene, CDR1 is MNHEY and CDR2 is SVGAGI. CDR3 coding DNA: TGTGCCAGCATCCGGGTTGGGACAGATACGCAGTATTTT. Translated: CASIRVGTDTQYF.

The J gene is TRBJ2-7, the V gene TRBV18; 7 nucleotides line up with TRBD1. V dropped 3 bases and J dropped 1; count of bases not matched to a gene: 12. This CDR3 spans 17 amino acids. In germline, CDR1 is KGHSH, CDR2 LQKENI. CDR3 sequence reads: CASSPPPRDSISYEQYF. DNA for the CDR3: TGTGCCAGCTCACCTCCGCCCCGGGACAGTATATCCTACGAGCAGTACTTC.

This CDR3 is CASSNENRGMSFF. In DNA form, the CDR3 reads TGTGCCAGCAGTAACGAAAACAGGGGGATGTCTTTCTTT. The rearrangement uses TRBV6-1 and TRBJ1-1, with 8 positions matching TRBD1. This CDR3 is built from 13 residues. The V segment lost 5 bases and the J segment 12 bases; nucleotides outside the gene matches: 11. Germline lookup yields CDR1 MNHNS and CDR2 SASEGT.

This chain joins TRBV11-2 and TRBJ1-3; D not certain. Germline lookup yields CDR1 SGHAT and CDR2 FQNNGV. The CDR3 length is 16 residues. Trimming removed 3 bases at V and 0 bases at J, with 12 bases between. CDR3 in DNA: TGTGCCAGCAGCTTGAGAGCGGAATACTCTGGAAACACCATATATTTT. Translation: CASSLRAEYSGNTIYF.

The CDR3 here is CASSATQGGLGAFF. The CDR3 bases are TGTGCCAGCAGTGCAACCCAGGGGGGCTTGGGAGCTTTCTTT. This sequence joins TRBV6-1 and TRBJ1-1, with 7 bases that match TRBD1. The CDR3 contains 14 residues. The V gene's germline CDR1 is MNHNS and CDR2 SASEGT. V lost 4 bases, J lost 10 bases, and 12 bases stayed unmatched.

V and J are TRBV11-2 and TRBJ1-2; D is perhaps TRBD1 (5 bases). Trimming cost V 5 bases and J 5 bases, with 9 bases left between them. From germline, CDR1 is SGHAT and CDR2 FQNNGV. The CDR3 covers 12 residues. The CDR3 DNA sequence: TGTGCCAGCAGCCCCGACAGATATGGCTACACCTTC. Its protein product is CASSPDRYGYTF. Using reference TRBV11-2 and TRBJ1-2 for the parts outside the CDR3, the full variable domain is EAGVAQSPRYKIIEKRQSVAFWCNPISGHATLYWYQQILGQGPKLLIQFQNNGVVDDSQLPKDRFSAERLKGVDSTLKIQPAKLEDSAVYLCASSPDRYGYTFGSGTRLTVV.

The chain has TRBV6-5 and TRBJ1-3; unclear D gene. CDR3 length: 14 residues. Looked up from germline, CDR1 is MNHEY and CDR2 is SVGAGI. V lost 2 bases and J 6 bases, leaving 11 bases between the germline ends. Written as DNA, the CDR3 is TGTGCCAGCAGTTACCAGGTTAACGAAAACACCATATATTTT. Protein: CASSYQVNENTIYF.

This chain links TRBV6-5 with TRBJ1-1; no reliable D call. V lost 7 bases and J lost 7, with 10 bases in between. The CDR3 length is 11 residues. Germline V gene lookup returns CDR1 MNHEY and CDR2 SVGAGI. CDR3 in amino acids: CASTQAGEAFF. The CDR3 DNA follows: TGTGCCAGCACCCAGGCGGGTGAAGCTTTCTTT.

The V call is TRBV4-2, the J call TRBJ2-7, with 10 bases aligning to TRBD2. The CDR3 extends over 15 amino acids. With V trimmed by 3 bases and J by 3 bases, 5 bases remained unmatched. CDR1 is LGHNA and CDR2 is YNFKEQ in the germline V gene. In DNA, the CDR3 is TGTGCCAGCAGCCAGGGACTAGCGCTCAACTACGAGCAGTACTTC. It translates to CASSQGLALNYEQYF.

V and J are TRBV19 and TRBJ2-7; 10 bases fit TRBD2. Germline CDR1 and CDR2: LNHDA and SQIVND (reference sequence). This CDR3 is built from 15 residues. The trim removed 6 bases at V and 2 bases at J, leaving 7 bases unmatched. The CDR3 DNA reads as TGTGCCAGTAGCCCCAGCGGGAGGGCCGCCTACGAGCAGTACTTC. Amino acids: CASSPSGRAAYEQYF.

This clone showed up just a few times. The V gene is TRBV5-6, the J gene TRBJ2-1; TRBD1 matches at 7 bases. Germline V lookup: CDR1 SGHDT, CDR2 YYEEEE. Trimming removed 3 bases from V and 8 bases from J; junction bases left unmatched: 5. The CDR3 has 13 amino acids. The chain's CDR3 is CASSSGTVDEQFF. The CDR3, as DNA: TGTGCCAGCAGCTCTGGGACAGTAGATGAGCAGTTCTTC.

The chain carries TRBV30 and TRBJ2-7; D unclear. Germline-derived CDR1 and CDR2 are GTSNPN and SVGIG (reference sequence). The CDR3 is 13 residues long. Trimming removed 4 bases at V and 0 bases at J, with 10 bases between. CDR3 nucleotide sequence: TGTGCCTGGACCCCTAATGGCTCCTACGAGCAGTACTTC. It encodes CAWTPNGSYEQYF.

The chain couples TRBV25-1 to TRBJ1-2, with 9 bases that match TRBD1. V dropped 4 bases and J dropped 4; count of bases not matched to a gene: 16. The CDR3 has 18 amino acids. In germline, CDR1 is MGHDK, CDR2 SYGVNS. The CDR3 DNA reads TGTGCCAGCAGTGCACAGGGGGCATTGGGGGTGAAGGGCTATGGCTACACCTTC. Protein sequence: CASSAQGALGVKGYGYTF.

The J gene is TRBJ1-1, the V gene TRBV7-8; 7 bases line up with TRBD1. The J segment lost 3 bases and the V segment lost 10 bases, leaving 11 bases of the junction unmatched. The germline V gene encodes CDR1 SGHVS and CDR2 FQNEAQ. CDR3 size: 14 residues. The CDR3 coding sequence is TGTGCCACTAAACGGAGGGGGCGGGACACTGAAGCTTTCTTT. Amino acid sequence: CATKRRGRDTEAFF.

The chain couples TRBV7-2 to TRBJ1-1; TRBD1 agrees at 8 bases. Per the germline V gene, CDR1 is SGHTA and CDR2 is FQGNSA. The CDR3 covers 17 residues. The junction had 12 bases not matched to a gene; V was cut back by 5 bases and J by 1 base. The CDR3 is CASSPRSGGPPNTEAFF. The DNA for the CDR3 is TGTGCCAGCAGCCCCCGTTCAGGGGGCCCGCCGAACACTGAAGCTTTCTTT.

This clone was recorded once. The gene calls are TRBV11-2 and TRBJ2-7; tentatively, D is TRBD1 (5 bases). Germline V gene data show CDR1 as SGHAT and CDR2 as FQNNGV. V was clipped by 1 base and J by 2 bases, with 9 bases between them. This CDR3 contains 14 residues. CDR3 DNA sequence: TGTGCCAGCAGCTTAGTCCTGGACACCTACGAGCAGTACTTC. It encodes CASSLVLDTYEQYF.

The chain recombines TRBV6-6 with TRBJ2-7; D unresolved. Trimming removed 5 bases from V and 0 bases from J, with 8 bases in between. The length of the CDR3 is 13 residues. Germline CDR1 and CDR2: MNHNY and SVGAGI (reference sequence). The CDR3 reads CASSPRSSYEQYF. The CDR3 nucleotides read TGTGCCAGCAGTCCAAGGAGCTCCTACGAGCAGTACTTC.

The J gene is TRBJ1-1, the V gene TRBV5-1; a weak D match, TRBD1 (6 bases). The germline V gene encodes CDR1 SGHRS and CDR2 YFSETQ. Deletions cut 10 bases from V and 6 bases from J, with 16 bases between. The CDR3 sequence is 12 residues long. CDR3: CACFLGGAEAFF. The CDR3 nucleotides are TGCGCCTGCTTCCTAGGGGGGGCTGAAGCTTTCTTT.

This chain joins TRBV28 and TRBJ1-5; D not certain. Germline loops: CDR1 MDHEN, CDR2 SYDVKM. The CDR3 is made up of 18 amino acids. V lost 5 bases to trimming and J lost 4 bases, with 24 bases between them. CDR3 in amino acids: CASSPFLVGSNRNQPQHF. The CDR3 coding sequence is TGTGCCAGCAGTCCTTTCCTGGTAGGGAGCAATCGGAATCAGCCCCAGCATTTT.

DNA of the CDR3: TGTGCCAGCAGTTCCCGGGACAGGGGCGGTACTGAAGCTTTCTTT. Translation gives CASSSRDRGGTEAFF. The J gene is TRBJ1-1, the V gene TRBV6-1; 10 bases match TRBD1. This CDR3 comprises 15 residues. Per germline, CDR1 MNHNS and CDR2 SASEGT. Germline trimming cut 5 bases from V and 5 bases from J; bases unmatched to any gene: 8.

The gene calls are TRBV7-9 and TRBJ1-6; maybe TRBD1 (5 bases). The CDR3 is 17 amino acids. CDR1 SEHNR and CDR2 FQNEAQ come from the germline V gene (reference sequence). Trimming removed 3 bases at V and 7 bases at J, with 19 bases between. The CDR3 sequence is CASSLTAGTRRNSPLHF. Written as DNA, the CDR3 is TGTGCCAGCAGCTTGACAGCCGGGACTCGAAGGAATTCACCCCTCCACTTT.

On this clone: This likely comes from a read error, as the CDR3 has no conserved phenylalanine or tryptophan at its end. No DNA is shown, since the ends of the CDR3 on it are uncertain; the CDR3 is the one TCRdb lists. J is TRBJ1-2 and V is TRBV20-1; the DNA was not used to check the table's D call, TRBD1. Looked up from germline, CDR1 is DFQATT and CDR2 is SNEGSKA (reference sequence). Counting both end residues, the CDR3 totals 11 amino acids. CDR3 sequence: CSARGRTRTGI.